Listed here are 9 T cell receptor beta chains from one sample, sequenced in a study of Ad26.COV2.S vaccination and SARS-CoV-2 variants. The treatment is: some 20 received Ad26.COV2.S at low or high dose, single or two shots; about 5 received placebo; per-sample allocation not given. On day 63 after the first injection, vaccine and placebo recipients gave samples. Sequenced by immunoSEQ multiplex PCR; TCRdb stores in-frame clones only, minus some. The data hold about 320,000 clones, with 90% observed a single time. The sequencing here drew on peripheral blood, taken in a trial of Ad26.COV2.S vaccine versus placebo. The source of these receptors is a person aged 18-65 years who received the Ad26.COV2.S COVID-19 vaccine or a placebo.

This chain connects TRBV6-5 to TRBJ2-3; no firm D call. The CDR3 is 11 amino acids. CDR1 is MNHEY, CDR2 SVGAGI, per germline. The V end lost 4 bases, the J end lost 6 bases, and 5 bases lay between the germline ends. The CDR3 sequence is CASSSGDTQYF. Written as DNA, the CDR3 is TGTGCCAGCAGTTCTGGGGATACGCAGTATTTT.

This sequence joins TRBV28 and TRBJ2-7; D is ambiguous. The germline V and J ends were trimmed by 3 bases and 4 bases, with 7 bases remaining between them. The CDR3 has 12 residues. The V gene's germline CDR1 is MDHEN and CDR2 SYDVKM. CDR3 in amino acids: CASSLPGYEQYV. CDR3 bases: TGTGCCAGCAGTTTGCCAGGTTACGAGCAGTACGTC.

The rearrangement uses TRBV12-3 or TRBV12-4 and TRBJ1-4; D may be TRBD1 (6 bases). This CDR3 is built from 13 residues. Trimming left V 6 bases short and J 3 bases short, with 8 bases between. CDR3 coding DNA: TGTGCCAGCAGACAGGGTGCTAATGAAAAACTGTTTTTT. The encoded protein is CASRQGANEKLFF.

V and J are TRBV5-1 and TRBJ1-4; no reliable D call. Germline V CDR1 and CDR2: SGHRS, YFSETQ. V dropped 4 bases and J dropped 4 bases, with 11 bases sitting between them. This CDR3 region has 14 residues. The CDR3 nucleotides read TGCGCCAGCAGCCCCTTGGGTCATAATGAAAAACTGTTTTTT. It is translated as CASSPLGHNEKLFF.

This rearrangement joins TRBV3-1 (or the pseudogene TRBV3-2) to TRBJ1-4, with D perhaps TRBD1 (6 bases). Germline assignment: CDR1 LGHDT and CDR2 YNNKEL (reference sequence). V was shortened by 2 bases and J by 5 bases, with 9 bases between the two germline ends. This CDR3 comprises 14 residues. This CDR3 reads CASSQRGVNEKLFF. CDR3 bases: TGTGCCAGCAGCCAAAGGGGGGTCAATGAAAAACTGTTTTTT.

This clone has a single count. The chain has TRBV7-9 and TRBJ1-1; a weak D match, TRBD1 (6 bases). CDR3 length equals 14 residues. V shed 2 bases and J shed 5 bases, with 12 bases lying between them. The germline V gene encodes CDR1 SEHNR and CDR2 FQNEAQ (reference sequence). The CDR3 spells CASSLMRGRTEAFF. CDR3 sequence (DNA): TGTGCCAGCAGCTTAATGCGGGGGCGGACTGAAGCTTTCTTT.

The V and J genes are TRBV3-1 (or the pseudogene TRBV3-2) and TRBJ1-2, with unresolved D. Looked up from germline, CDR1 is LGHDT and CDR2 is YNNKEL (reference sequence). The V and J ends lost 4 bases and 2 bases respectively, with 14 bases between them. CDR3 length: 15 amino acids. CDR3 loop: CASSPRESGNYGYTF. The CDR3 DNA reads as TGTGCCAGCAGCCCCCGAGAGTCGGGAAACTATGGCTACACCTTC.

This clone was detected once. V and J are TRBV5-4 and TRBJ2-5; tentatively, D is TRBD2 (6 bases). Trimming pared 0 bases from V and 5 bases from J, leaving 11 bases between. CDR3 length: 14 amino acids. Germline CDR1 is SGHNT and CDR2 is YYREEE (reference sequence). CDR3 residues: CASSLGWGVETQYF. Written as DNA, the CDR3 is TGTGCCAGCAGCTTGGGGTGGGGGGTGGAGACCCAGTACTTC. Full variable domain (missing parts from reference TRBV5-4 and TRBJ2-5): ETGVTQSPTHLIKTRGQQVTLRCSSQSGHNTVSWYQQALGQGPQFIFQYYREEENGRGNFPPRFSGLQFPNYSSELNVNALELDDSALYLCASSLGWGVETQYFGPGTRLLVL.

The chain employs TRBV6-5 and TRBJ2-5; perhaps TRBD2 as D (5 bases). V was cut by 9 bases and J by 0 bases, with 14 bases left in between. This CDR3 contains 14 residues. Germline-derived CDR1 and CDR2 are MNHEY and SVGAGI. The CDR3 spells CARGLTGYQETQYF. Here the CDR3 DNA reads TGTGCCAGGGGCCTCACGGGATACCAAGAGACCCAGTACTTC.